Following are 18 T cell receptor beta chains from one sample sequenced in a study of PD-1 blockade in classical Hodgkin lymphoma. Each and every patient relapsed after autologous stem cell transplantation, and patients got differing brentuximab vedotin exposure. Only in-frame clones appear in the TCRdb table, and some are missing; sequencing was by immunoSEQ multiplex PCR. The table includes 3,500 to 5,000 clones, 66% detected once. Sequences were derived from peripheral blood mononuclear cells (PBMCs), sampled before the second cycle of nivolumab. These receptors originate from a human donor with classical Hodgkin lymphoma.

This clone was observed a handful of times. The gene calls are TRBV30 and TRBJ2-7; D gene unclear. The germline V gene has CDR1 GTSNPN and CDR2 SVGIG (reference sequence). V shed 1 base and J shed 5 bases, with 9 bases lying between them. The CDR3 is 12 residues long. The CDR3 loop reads CAWSGNLHEQYF. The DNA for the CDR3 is TGTGCCTGGAGTGGTAATCTCCACGAGCAGTACTTC.

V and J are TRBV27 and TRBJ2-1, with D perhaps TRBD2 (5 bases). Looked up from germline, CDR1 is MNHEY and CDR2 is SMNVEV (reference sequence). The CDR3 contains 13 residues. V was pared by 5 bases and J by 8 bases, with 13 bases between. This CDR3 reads CASSVPTGDEQFF. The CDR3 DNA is TGTGCCAGCAGTGTACCGACCGGGGATGAGCAGTTCTTC.

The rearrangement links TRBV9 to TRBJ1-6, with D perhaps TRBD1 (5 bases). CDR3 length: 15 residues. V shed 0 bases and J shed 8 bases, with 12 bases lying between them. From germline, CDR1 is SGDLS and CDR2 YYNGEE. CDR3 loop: CASSVEAGKDSPLHF. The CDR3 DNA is TGTGCCAGCAGCGTAGAGGCAGGGAAGGATTCACCCCTCCACTTT. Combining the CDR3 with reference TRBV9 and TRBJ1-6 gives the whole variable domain DSGVTQTPKHLITATGQRVTLRCSPRSGDLSVYWYQQSLDQGLQFLIQYYNGEERAKGNILERFSAQQFPDLHSELNLSSLELGDSALYFCASSVEAGKDSPLHFGNGTRLTVT.

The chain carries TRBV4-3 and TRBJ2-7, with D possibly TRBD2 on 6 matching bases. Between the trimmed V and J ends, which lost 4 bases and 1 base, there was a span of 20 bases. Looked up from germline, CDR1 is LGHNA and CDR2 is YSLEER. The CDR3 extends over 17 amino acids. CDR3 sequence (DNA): TGCGCCAGCAGCCCCCCCCCGGGGGAGCCAGCGTCCTACGAGCAGTACTTC. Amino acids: CASSPPPGEPASYEQYF.

The CDR3 here is CASSRRAEAFF. CDR3 sequence (DNA): TGTGCCAGCAGCAGGAGGGCTGAAGCTTTCTTT. The V gene is TRBV5-8, the J gene TRBJ1-1; D not resolved. Germline loops: CDR1 SGHTS, CDR2 YDEGEE. The V gene lost 4 bases and the J gene lost 6 bases, with 7 bases spanning the gap. This CDR3 has 11 amino acids.

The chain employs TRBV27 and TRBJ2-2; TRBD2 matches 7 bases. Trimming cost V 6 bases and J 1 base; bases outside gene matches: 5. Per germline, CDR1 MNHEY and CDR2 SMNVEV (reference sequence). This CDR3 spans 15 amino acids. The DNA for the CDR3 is TGTGCCAGCAGACGGGGACTACAGAACACCGGGGAGCTGTTTTTT. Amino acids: CASRRGLQNTGELFF.

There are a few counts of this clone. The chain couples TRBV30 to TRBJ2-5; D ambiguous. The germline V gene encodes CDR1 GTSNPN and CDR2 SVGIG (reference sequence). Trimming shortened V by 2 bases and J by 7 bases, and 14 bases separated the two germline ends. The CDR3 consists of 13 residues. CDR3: CAWSQGLRGTQYF. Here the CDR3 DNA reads TGTGCCTGGAGTCAAGGGCTGCGAGGGACCCAGTACTTC.

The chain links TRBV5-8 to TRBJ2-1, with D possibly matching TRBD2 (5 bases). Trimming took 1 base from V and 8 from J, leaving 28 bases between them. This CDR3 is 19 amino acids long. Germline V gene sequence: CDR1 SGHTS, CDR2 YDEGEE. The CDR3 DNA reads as TGTGCCAGCAGCTTGTATCGTGGGAGTGGAACTAAACTGGGCGATGAGCAGTTCTTC. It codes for CASSLYRGSGTKLGDEQFF.

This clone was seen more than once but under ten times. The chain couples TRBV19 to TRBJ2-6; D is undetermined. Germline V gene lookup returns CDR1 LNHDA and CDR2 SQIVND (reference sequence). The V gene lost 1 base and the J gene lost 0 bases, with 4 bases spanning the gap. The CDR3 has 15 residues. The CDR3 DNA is TGTGCCAGTAGTATAGGGTACTCTGGGGCCAACGTCCTGACTTTC. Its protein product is CASSIGYSGANVLTF.

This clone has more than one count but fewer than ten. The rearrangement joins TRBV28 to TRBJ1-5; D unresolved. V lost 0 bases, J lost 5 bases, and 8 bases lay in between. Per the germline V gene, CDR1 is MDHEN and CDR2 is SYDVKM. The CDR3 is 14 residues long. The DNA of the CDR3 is TGTGCCAGCAGTTTATGGGGCCCAGATCAGCCCCAGCATTTT. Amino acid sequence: CASSLWGPDQPQHF.

The CDR3 DNA reads TGTGCCAGCAGCTTCGAGACAGGGTGGGCTGAAGCTTTCTTT. Its protein is CASSFETGWAEAFF. The chain is built from TRBV7-9 and TRBJ1-1, with 7 bases fitting TRBD1. Per the germline V gene, CDR1 is SEHNR and CDR2 is FQNEAQ (reference sequence). The CDR3 totals 14 residues. V lost 3 bases and J lost 6; bases outside the gene matches: 7.

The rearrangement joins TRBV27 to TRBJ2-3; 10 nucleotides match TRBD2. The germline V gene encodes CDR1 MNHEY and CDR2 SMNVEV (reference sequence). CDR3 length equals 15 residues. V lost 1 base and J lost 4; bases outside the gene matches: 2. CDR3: CASSLLLAGPDTQYF. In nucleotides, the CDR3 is TGTGCCAGCAGTTTATTACTAGCGGGGCCAGATACGCAGTATTTT.

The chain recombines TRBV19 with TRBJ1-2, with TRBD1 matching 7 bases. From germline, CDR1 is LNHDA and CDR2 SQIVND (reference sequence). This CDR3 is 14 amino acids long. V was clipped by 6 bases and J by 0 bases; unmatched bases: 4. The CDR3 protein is CASRPGQTNYGYTF. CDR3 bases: TGTGCCAGTAGGCCGGGACAGACTAACTATGGCTACACCTTC.

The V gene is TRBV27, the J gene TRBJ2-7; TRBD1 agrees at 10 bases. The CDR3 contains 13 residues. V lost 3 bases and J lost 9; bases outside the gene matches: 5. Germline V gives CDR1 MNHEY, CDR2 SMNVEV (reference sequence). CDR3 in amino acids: CASSLGQGRRQYF. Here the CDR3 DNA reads TGTGCCAGCAGTTTGGGACAGGGGAGGCGGCAGTACTTC.

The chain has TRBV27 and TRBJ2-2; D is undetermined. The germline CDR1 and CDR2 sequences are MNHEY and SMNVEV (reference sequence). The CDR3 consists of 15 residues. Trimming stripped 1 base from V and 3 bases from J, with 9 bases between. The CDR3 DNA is TGTGCCAGCAGTTTATTTGGAGTCCACACCGGGGAGCTGTTTTTT. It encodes CASSLFGVHTGELFF.

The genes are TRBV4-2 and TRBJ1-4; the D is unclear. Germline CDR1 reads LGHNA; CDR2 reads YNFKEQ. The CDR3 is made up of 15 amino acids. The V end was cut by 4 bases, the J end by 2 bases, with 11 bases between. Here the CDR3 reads CASSPTPQTNEKLFF. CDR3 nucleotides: TGTGCCAGCAGCCCCACCCCCCAGACTAATGAAAAACTGTTTTTT.

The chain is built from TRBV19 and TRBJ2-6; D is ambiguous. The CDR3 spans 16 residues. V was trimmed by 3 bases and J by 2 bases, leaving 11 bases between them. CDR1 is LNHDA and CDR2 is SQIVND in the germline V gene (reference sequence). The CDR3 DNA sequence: TGTGCCAGTAGTATCTCAAGGGCAACTGGGGCCAACGTCCTGACTTTC. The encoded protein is CASSISRATGANVLTF. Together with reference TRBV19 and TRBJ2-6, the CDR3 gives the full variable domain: DGGITQSPKYLFRKEGQNVTLSCEQNLNHDAMYWYRQDPGQGLRLIYYSQIVNDFQKGDIAEGYSVSREKKESFPLTVTSAQKNPTAFYLCASSISRATGANVLTFGAGSRLTVL.

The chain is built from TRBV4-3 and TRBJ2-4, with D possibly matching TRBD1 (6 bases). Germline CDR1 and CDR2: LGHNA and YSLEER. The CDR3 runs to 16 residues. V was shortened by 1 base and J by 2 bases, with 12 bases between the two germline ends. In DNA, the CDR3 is TGCGCCAGCAGCCAAGGGACAGCAGGCACCAAAAACATTCAGTACTTC. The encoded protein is CASSQGTAGTKNIQYF.